The T cell receptor beta chain under discussion was sequenced for a study of T cell changes during pregnancy in multiple sclerosis. Assay: immunoSEQ multiplex PCR; the TCRdb copy retains only in-frame clones and omits some. The repertoire holds about 32,000 clones, more than 70% seen once, with 5.1% in the top ten. The CDR3 extends over 14 amino acids. Trimming removed 0 bases from V and 2 bases from J, with 8 bases in between. Germline CDR1 reads SNHLY; CDR2 reads FYNNEI. Sample: CD8+ T cells from peripheral blood mononuclear cells, taken in the first trimester of pregnancy. This chain connects TRBV2 to TRBJ2-7; D call uncertain. The origin of this receptor is a female donor with multiple sclerosis, enrolled in a pregnancy study. Written as DNA, the CDR3 is TGTGCCAGCAGTGAAGCGTTGGCAACCTACGAGCAGTACTTC. Encoded protein: CASSEALATYEQYF.